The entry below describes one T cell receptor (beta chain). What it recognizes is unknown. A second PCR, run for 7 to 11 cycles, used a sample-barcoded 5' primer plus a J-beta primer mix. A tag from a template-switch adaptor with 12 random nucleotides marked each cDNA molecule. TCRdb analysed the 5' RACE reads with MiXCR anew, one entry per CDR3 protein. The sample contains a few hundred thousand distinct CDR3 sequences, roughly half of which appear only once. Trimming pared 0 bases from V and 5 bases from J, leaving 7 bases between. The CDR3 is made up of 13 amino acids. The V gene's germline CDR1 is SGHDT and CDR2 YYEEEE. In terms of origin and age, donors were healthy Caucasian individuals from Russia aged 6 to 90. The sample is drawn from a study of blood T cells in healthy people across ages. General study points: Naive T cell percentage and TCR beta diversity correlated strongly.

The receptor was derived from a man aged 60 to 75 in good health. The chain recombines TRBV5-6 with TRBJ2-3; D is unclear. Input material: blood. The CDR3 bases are TGTGCCAGCAGCTTGGAATCCCAAGATACGCAGTATTTT. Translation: CASSLESQDTQYF. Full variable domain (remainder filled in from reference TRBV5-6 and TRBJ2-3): DAGVTQSPTHLIKTRGQQVTLRCSPKSGHDTVSWYQQALGQGPQFIFQYYEEEERQRGNFPDRFSGHQFPNYSSELNVNALLLGDSALYLCASSLESQDTQYFGPGTRLTVL.